This T cell receptor (beta chain) is drawn from a study of a mutant IDH1 vaccine in newly diagnosed glioma. On the study more broadly: Of treated patients, about 60% were men and approximately 40% women, averaging around 39 years. Antecedent treatment encompassed radiotherapy, temozolomide, or their combination; the majority received both. Study-level points and caveats: Pseudoprogression seemingly bore no relation to changes in top peripheral T cell clonotypes.

Time point specified: baseline, week 1 (first vaccination visit). Described treatment: pre-vaccination baseline after standard-of-care therapy. New WHO grade 3 or 4 astrocytomas that were IDH1-mutant and ATRX-lost occurred in the donors. Germline V gives CDR1 SGHRS, CDR2 YFSETQ. The trim removed 4 bases at V and 2 bases at J, leaving 11 bases unmatched. The CDR3 totals 18 residues. A remark on this clone: Its matching antigen is unknown.

Clones were read by immunoSEQ multiplex PCR, and TCRdb kept only the in-frame ones, dropping some. The data hold 30,000 to 40,000 clones, with around 83% observed a single time. This chain connects TRBV5-1 to TRBJ2-1; 11 nucleotides line up with TRBD2. This sequence was found in a man aged 50 to 59 with glioma. Some clones in this sample may be carry-over from other donors' samples. The sample consisted of peripheral blood mononuclear cells (PBMCs), taken from a glioma patient treated with radiotherapy, temozolomide or both. The CDR3 loop is CASSPQTSGSRTYNEQFF. CDR3 nucleotides: TGCGCCAGCAGCCCGCAAACTAGCGGGAGCCGTACCTACAATGAGCAGTTCTTC.